One TCR beta chain is described in this entry. Its antigen is currently unknown. The sample belongs to a study of shared clonotypes between healthy human individuals. Positively selected for CCR7, the CD45RO-negative cells used as naive CD8 cells excluded terminally differentiated effector memory CD45RA+ cells. There were only Caucasian adults among the donors, and all lived in Nashville, Tennessee. V lost 1 base and J lost 3, with 10 bases in between. The germline V gene has CDR1 SEHNR and CDR2 FQNEAQ (reference sequence). This CDR3 spans 14 amino acids. Data came from immunoSEQ multiplex PCR; TCRdb stores just in-frame clones and leaves some out. The table lists a few million clones, roughly 95% of them singletons, with approximately 1.7% in the top ten. Study-wide results and limits: Clonotype sharing among donors likely depends on sequencing depth. Non-shared clonotypes had lower generation probabilities than those shared by all four donors. Some naive CD4 clonotypes, around 4.9%, turned up in common across a handful of donors.

The sample was naive CD8+ T cells from PBMCs. This receptor was taken from a young man in good health. Some clones in this sample may be carry-over from other donors' samples. The chain employs TRBV7-9 and TRBJ2-7, with unresolved D. The CDR3 sequence: CASSLVGSFYEQYF. The CDR3, as DNA: TGTGCCAGCAGCTTAGTGGGCAGTTTCTACGAGCAGTACTTC.